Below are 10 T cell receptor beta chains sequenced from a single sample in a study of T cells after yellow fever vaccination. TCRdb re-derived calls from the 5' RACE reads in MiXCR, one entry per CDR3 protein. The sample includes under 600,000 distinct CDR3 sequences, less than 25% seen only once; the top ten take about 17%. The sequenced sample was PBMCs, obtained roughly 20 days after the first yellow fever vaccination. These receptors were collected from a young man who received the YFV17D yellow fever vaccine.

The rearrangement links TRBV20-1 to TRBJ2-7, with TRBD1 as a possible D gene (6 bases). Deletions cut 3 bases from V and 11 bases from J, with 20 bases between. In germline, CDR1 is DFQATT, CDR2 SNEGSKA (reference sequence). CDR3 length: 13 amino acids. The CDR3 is CSARRRVYEGEYF. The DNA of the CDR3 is TGCAGTGCTAGGAGACGGGTCTACGAGGGGGAGTACTTC.

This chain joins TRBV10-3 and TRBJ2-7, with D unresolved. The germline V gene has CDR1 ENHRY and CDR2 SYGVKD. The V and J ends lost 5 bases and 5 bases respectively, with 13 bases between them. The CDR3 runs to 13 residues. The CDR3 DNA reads TGTGCCATCAGTCCAACCCGGGTGCACGAGCAGTACTTC. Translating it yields CAISPTRVHEQYF.

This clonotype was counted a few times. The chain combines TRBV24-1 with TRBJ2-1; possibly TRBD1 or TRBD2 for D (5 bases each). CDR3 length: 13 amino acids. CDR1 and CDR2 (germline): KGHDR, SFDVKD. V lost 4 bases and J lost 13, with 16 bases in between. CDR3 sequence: CATSDTLGDDQFF. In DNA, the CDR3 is TGTGCCACCAGTGACACCTTGGGGGACGACCAGTTCTTC.

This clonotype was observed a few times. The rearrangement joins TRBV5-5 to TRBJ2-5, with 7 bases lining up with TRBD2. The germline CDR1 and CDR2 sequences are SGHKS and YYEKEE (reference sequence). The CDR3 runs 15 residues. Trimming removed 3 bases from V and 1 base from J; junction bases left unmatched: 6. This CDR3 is CASSSYGGGQETQYF. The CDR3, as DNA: TGTGCCAGCAGCTCCTATGGGGGGGGCCAAGAGACCCAGTACTTC. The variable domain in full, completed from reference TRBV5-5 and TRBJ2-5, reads DAGVTQSPTHLIKTRGQQVTLRCSPISGHKSVSWYQQVLGQGPQFIFQYYEKEERGRGNFPDRFSARQFPNYSSELNVNALLLGDSALYLCASSSYGGGQETQYFGPGTRLLVL.

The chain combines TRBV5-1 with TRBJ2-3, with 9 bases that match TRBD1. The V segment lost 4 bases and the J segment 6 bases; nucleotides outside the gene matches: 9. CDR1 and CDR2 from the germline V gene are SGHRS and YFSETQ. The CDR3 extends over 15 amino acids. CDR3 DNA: TGCGCCAGCAGCCCCGGGACAGGGAGTGGGGATACGCAGTATTTT. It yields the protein CASSPGTGSGDTQYF.

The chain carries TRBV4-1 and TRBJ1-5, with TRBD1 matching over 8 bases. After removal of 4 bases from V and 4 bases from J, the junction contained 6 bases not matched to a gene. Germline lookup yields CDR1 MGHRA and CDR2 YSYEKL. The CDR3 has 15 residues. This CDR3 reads CASSPQGQGNQPQHF. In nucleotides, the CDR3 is TGCGCCAGCAGCCCCCAAGGACAGGGTAATCAGCCCCAGCATTTT.

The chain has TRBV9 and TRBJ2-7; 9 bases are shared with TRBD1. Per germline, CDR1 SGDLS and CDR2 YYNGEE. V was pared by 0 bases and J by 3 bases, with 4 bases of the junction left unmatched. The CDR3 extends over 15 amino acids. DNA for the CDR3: TGTGCCAGCAGCGTAGATCCGGGACAGGGCTACGAGCAGTACTTC. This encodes CASSVDPGQGYEQYF.

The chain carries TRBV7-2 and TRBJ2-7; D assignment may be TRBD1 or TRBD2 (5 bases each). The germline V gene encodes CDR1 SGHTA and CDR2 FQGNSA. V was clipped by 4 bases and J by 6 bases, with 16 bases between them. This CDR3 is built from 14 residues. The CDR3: CASSSWGIKVEQYF. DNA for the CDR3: TGTGCCAGCAGCTCCTGGGGGATCAAGGTCGAGCAGTACTTC.

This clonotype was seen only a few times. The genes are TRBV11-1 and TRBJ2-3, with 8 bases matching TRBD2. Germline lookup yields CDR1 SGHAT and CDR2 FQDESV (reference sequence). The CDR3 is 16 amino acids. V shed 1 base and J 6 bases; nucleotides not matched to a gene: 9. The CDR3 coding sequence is TGTGCCAGCAGCTTAGGGCCAGCGGGGGCCGCCGATACGCAGTATTTT. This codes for CASSLGPAGAADTQYF.

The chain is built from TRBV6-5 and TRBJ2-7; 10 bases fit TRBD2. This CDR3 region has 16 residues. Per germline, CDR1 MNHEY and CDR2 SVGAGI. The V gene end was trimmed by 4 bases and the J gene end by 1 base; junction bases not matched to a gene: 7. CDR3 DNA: TGTGCCAGCAGTTTGGTAGCGGGGGGACTATCCTACGAGCAGTACTTC. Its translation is CASSLVAGGLSYEQYF.